The clone carrying this TCR beta chain appeared a few times. Its antigen is unidentified. Making TCR cDNA involved 5'RACE template switching, which added UMIs and a universal primer site. Each CDR3 protein is one row after TCRdb ran MiXCR on the 5' RACE reads. Of about 300,000 distinct CDR3 sequences in the sample, around 8.6% were seen once. These data are taken from a study of T cells after yellow fever vaccination. Trimming took 6 bases from V and 4 from J, leaving 11 bases between them. CDR1 is ENHRY, CDR2 SYGVKD, per germline. This CDR3 has 13 residues. Study-level points and caveats: Peaking faster, on day 5 versus 15, the secondary response was nonetheless weaker. Repertoires sorted by FACS could include abundant clonotypes that are contaminants from the bulk population.

The rearrangement uses TRBV10-3 and TRBJ2-3, with D perhaps given as TRBD1 or TRBD2 (5 bases each). This receptor was obtained from a young man who received the YFV17D yellow fever vaccine. Sequenced material: CD4+ T cells sorted from PBMCs, taken 5 days after the yellow fever booster vaccination. Here the CDR3 reads CAISLKGPDTQYF. The CDR3 DNA sequence: TGTGCCATCAGCTTAAAGGGACCAGATACGCAGTATTTT.